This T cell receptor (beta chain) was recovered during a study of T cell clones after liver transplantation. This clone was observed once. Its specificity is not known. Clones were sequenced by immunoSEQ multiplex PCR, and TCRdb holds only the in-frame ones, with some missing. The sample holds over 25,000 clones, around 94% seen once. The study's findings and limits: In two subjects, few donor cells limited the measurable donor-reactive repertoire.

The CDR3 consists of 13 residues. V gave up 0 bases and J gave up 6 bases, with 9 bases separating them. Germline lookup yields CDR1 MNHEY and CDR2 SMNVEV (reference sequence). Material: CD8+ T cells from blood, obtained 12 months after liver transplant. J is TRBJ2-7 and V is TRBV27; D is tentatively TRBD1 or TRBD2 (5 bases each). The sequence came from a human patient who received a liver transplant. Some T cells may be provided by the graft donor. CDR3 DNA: TGTGCCAGCAGTTTATCCCCTGGGGGCGAGCAGTACTTC. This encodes CASSLSPGGEQYF.